This T cell receptor (beta chain) is drawn from a study of T cell responses to AZD1222 COVID-19 vaccine. Whole-study results and caveats: The donors showed a predominance of white British ancestry and of females, with possible underestimation of clonal diversity. Spike regions recognized by vaccine-associated CD4 TCRs spanned the protein, led by 160-218 and 743-854.

Worth noting for this clone: Its target is not known.

Germline V gene lookup returns CDR1 SGHRS and CDR2 YFSETQ. J gave up 1 base and V 4 bases, and 9 bases lay outside the gene matches. CDR3 size: 16 residues. Profiling relied on immunoSEQ multiplex PCR, and the TCRdb table lists in-frame clones only, not all of them. Of 150,000 or so clones listed, roughly nine tenths are singletons. The material was peripheral blood, obtained on day 0 of MenACWY control vaccination. The chain recombines TRBV5-1 with TRBJ1-2, with 8 nucleotides matching TRBD1. This TCR was recovered from an adult in good health. The CDR3 here is CASSPWGGQDNYGYTF. CDR3 nucleotide sequence: TGCGCCAGCAGCCCCTGGGGGGGACAGGATAACTATGGCTACACCTTC.